The following is a T cell receptor beta chain sequence with its context. The target antigen is unknown. These data belong to a study of T cells in Graves' hyperthyroidism and ophthalmopathy. Overall study findings and caveats: The model made its ophthalmopathy prediction, and onset followed a median approximately 6.5 months later. In the analysis, a 13 V-J model separated ophthalmopathy from stable hyperthyroidism.

Patients with uncontrolled infections, other autoimmune diseases, pregnancy or lactation were excluded. Clinical symptoms, serum thyroxine, TRAb, thyroid ultrasound and orbital computed tomography established diagnosis. TCR beta CDR3 region amplification was performed from RNA transcripts. HTBI primers were employed in a first-round RT-PCR of the TCR CDR3. TCRdb processed the multiplex PCR reads anew with MiXCR; each CDR3 protein has one entry. The profile shows about 660,000 distinct CDR3 sequences, 45% of them singletons. Germline values: CDR1 SGHVS, CDR2 FQNEAQ. The CDR3 sequence is 16 residues long. V shed 9 bases and J 1 base; nucleotides not matched to a gene: 12.

The sample consisted of peripheral blood or thyroid tissue (not recorded which). The chain joins TRBV7-8 to TRBJ1-1; 9 bases are shared with TRBD1. The sequence derives from an adult man with Graves' disease, either hyperthyroidism or ophthalmopathy (not recorded which). The CDR3 sequence is CASSPQVGQGNTEAFF. The CDR3 DNA reads TGTGCCAGTAGTCCGCAAGTGGGACAGGGGAACACTGAAGCTTTCTTT.